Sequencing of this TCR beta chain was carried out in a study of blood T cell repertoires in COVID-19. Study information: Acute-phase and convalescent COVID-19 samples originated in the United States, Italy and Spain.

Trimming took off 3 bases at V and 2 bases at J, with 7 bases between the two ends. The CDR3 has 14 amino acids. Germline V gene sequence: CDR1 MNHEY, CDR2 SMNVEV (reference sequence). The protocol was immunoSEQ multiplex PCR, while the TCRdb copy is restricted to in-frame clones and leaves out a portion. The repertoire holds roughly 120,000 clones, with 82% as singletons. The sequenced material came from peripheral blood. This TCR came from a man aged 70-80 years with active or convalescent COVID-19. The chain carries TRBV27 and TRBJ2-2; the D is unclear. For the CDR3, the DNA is TGTGCCAGCAGTTTCAGCGCAAACACCGGGGAGCTGTTTTTT. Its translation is CASSFSANTGELFF.